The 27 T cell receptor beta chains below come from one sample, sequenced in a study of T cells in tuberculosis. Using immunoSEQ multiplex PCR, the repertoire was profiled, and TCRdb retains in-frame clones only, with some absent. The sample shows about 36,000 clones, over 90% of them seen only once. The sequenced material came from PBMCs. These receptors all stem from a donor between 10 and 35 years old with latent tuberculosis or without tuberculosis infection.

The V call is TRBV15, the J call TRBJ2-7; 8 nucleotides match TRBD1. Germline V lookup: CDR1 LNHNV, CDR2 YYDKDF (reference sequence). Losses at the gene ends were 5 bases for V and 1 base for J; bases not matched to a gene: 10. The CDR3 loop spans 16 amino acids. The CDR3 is CATSGGSGQASYEQYF. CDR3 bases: TGTGCCACCAGCGGCGGGTCGGGACAGGCTTCCTACGAGCAGTACTTC.

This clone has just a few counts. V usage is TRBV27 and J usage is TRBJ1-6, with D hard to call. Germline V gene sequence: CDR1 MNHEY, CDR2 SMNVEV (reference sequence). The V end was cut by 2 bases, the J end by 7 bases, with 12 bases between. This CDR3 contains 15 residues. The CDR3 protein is CASSLSPGWNSPLHF. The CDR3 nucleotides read TGTGCCAGCAGTTTAAGCCCAGGCTGGAATTCACCCCTCCACTTT.

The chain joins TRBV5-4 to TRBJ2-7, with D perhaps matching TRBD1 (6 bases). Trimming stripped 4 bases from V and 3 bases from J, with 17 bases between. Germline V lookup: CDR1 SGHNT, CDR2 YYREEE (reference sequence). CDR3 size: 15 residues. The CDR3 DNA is TGTGCCAGCAGCCAACGAGGACAGCTAGACTACGAGCAGTACTTC. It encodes CASSQRGQLDYEQYF.

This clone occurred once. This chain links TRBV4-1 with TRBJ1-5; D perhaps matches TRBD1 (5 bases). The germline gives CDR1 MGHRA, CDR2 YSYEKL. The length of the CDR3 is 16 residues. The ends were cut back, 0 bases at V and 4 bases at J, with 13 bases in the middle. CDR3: CASSQEIGQGNQPQHF. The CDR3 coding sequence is TGCGCCAGCAGCCAAGAAATTGGGCAGGGAAATCAGCCCCAGCATTTT.

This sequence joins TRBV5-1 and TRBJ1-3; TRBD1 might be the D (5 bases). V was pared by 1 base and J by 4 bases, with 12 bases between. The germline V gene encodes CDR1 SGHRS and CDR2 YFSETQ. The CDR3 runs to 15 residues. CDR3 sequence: CASSLSQEEGNTIYF. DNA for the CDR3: TGCGCCAGCAGCTTGTCACAGGAAGAAGGAAACACCATATATTTT.

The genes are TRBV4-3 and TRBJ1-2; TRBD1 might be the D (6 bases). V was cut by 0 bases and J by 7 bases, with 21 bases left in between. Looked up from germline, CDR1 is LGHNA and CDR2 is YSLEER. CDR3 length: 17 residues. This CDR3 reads CASSQDFTGSPRSGYTF. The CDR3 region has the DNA TGCGCCAGCAGCCAAGATTTTACAGGGTCCCCCAGATCTGGCTACACCTTC.

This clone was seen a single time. The CDR3: CASSFRGNQPQHF. CDR3 bases: TGCGCCAGCAGCTTTCGTGGCAATCAGCCCCAGCATTTT. V usage is TRBV5-1 and J usage is TRBJ1-5; no clear D gene. Germline values: CDR1 SGHRS, CDR2 YFSETQ. The CDR3 spans 13 residues. With 2 bases removed from V and 2 bases from J, the gap between germline ends came to 5 bases.

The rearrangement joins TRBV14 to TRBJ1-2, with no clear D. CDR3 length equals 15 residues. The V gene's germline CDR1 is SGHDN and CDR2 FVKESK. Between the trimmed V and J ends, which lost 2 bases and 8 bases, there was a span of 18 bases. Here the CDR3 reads CASSQTGPYAKGYTF. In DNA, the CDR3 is TGTGCCAGCAGCCAAACTGGGCCCTATGCGAAGGGCTACACCTTC.

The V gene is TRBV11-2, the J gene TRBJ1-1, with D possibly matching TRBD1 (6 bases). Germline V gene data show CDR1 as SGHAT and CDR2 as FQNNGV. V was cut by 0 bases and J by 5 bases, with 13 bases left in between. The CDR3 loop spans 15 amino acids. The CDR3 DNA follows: TGTGCCAGCAGCTTAGACGTTTGGACAGTAACTGAAGCTTTCTTT. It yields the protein CASSLDVWTVTEAFF.

CDR3 sequence (DNA): TGCGCCAGCAGCCCTCCCTGGGGCAGGGGCGACGAGCAGTACTTC. This gives the protein CASSPPWGRGDEQYF. The chain couples TRBV4-1 to TRBJ2-7; a weak D match, TRBD1 (6 bases). CDR1 and CDR2 from the germline V gene are MGHRA and YSYEKL. Deletions cut 4 bases from V and 5 bases from J, with 18 bases between. This CDR3 region has 15 residues.

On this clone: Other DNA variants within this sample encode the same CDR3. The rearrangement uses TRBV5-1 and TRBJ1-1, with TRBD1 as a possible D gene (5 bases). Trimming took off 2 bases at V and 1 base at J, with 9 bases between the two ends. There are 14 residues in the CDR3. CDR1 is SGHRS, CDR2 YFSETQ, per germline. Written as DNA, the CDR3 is TGCGCCAGCAGCTTACCTACAGGGAACACTGAAGCTTTCTTT. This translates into CASSLPTGNTEAFF.

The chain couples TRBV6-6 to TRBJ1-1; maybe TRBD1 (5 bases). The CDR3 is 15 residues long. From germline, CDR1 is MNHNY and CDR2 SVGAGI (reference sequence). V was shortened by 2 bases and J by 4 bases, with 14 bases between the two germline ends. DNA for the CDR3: TGTGCCAGCAGTTACCAGGGCAGTACGGCCACTGAAGCTTTCTTT. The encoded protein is CASSYQGSTATEAFF.

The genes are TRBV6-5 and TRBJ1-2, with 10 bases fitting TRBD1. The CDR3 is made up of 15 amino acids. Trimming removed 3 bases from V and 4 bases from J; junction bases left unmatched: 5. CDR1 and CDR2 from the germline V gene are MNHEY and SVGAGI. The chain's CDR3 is CASSYSGTGVYGYTF. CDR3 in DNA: TGTGCCAGCAGTTATTCCGGGACAGGGGTCTATGGCTACACCTTC.

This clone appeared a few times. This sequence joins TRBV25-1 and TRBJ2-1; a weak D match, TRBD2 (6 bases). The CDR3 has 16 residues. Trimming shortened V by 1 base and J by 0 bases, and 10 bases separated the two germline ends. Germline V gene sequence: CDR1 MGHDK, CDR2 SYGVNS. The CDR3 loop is CASSESGGSSYNEQFF. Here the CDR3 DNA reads TGTGCCAGCAGTGAATCTGGGGGGAGCTCCTACAATGAGCAGTTCTTC.

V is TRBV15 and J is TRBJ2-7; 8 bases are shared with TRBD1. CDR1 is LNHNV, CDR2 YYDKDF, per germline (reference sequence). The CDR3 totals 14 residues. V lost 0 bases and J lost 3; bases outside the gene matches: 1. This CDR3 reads CATSRDTGGYEQYF. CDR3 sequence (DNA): TGTGCCACCAGCAGAGACACAGGGGGCTACGAGCAGTACTTC.

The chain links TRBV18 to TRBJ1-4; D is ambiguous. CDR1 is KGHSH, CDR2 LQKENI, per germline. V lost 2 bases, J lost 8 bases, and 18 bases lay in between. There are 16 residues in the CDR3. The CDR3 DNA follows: TGTGCCAGCTCACCATTAGAGGGAGATCTTAGCGAAAAACTGTTTTTT. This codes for CASSPLEGDLSEKLFF.

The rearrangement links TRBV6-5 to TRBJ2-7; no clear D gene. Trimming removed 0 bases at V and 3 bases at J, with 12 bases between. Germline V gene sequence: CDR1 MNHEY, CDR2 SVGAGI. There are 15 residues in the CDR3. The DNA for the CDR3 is TGTGCCAGCAGTTACTCGAGTGGGCTGGACTACGAGCAGTACTTC. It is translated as CASSYSSGLDYEQYF.

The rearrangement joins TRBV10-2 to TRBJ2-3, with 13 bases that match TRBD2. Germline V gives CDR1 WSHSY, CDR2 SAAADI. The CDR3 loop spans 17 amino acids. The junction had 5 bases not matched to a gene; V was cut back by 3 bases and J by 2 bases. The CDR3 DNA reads TGCGCCAGCAGTGAACCCGGACTAGCGGGGGCCACAGATACGCAGTATTTT. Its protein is CASSEPGLAGATDTQYF.

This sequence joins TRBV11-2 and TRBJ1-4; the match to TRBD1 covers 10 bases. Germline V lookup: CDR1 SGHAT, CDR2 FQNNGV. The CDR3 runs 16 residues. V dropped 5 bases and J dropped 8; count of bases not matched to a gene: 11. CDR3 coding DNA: TGTGCCAGCAGCCAATACGGGACAGGGGTTCGGGAAAAACTGTTTTTT. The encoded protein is CASSQYGTGVREKLFF.

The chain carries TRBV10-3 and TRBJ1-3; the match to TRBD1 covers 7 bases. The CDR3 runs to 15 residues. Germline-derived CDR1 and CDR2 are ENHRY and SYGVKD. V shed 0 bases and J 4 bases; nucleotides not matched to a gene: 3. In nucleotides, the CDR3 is TGTGCCATCAGTGAGTCGACAGGGATAGGAAACACCATATATTTT. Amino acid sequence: CAISESTGIGNTIYF.

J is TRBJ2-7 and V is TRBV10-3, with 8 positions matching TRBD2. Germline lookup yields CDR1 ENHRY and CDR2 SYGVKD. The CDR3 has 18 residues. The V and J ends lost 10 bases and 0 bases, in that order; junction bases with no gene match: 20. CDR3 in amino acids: CATGLIDRAGASSYEQYF. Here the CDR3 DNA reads TGTGCCACCGGGCTTATAGATCGAGCGGGGGCTAGCTCCTACGAGCAGTACTTC.

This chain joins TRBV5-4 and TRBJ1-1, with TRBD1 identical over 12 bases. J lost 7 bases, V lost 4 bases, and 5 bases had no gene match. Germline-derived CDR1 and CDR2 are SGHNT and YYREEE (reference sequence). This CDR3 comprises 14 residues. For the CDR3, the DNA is TGTGCCAGCAGCCGGGACAGGGGGCAAGTTGAAGCTTTCTTT. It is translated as CASSRDRGQVEAFF.

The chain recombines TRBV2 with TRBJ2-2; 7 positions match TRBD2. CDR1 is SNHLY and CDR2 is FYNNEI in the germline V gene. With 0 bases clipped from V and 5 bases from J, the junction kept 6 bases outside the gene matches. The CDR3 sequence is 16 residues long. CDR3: CASSEADTGGTGELFF. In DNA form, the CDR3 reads TGTGCCAGCAGTGAAGCTGACACGGGGGGAACCGGGGAGCTGTTTTTT.

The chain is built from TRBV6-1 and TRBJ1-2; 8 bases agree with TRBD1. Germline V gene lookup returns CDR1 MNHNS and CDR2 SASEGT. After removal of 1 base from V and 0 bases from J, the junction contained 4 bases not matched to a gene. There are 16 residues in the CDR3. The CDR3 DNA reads TGTGCCAGCAGTGAAGTTCAGGGGGCCACTAACTATGGCTACACCTTC. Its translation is CASSEVQGATNYGYTF.

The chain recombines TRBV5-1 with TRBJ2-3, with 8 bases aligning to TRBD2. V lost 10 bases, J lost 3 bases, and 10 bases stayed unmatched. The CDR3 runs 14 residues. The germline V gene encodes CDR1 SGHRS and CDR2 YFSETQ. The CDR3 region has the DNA TGCGCCGTCCGACCTCGGGGGGGAACAGATACGCAGTATTTT. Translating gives CAVRPRGGTDTQYF.

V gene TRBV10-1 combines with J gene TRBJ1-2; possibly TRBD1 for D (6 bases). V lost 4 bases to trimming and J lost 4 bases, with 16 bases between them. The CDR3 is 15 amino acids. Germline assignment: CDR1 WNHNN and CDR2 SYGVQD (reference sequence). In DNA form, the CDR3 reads TGCGCCAGCAGTGCAATACAGGGTATGGGCTATGGCTACACCTTC. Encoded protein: CASSAIQGMGYGYTF.

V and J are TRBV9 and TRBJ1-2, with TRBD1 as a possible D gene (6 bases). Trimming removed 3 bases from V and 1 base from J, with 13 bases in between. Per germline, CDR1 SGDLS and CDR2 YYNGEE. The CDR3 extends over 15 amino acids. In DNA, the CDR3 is TGTGCCAGCAGCGCCGGAGGGGGGGGTAACTATGGCTACACCTTC. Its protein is CASSAGGGGNYGYTF.